The T cell receptor (beta chain) under discussion was sequenced for a study of CD8+ T cells in alopecia areata. CD4, CD8alpha, NKG2D, NKG2ACE and other markers were used to sort pooled cutaneous lymph node cells. Comments on this clone: Gene names refer to mouse genes.

Extraction of RNA preceded its reverse transcription into cDNA, which served as the sequencing template. Profiled with immunoSEQ multiplex PCR; TCRdb holds only in-frame clones, not every one. This sample carries 290,000 or so clones, none of them present only once. The TCR comes from a C3H/HeJ mouse with alopecia areata. Mouse MHC haplotype: H2-k. The sequencing sample was made of CD4+ T cells sorted from a lymph node.

The CDR3 DNA, read in part, is TGTGCCAGCAGTAAGGAGGGGGCGCAGAACACA. Translation gives CASSKEGAQNT. The CDR3 in its entirety is CASSKEGAQNTEVFF. The rearrangement links TRBV19 to TRBJ1-1, with 7 positions matching TRBD1. Read coverage stops 4 residues before the CDR3 terminus; the germline J gene supplies the remainder. V lost 3 bases, J lost 0 bases, and 5 bases stayed unmatched. The CDR3 runs 15 residues. Germline V CDR1 and CDR2: FNHDT, SITEND (reference sequence).